This passage covers 19 T cell receptor beta chains from one sample sequenced in a study of cytomegalovirus exposure and HLA in healthy donors. The PCR ran on 60 Vbeta and 13 Jbeta primers. The assay was immunoSEQ multiplex PCR, and TCRdb's table has in-frame clones only and misses some. The data show 150,000 to 200,000 clones, about 80% seen once. The specimen was PBMCs. These receptors all stem from a woman aged 30 to 39 in good health and CMV-seronegative.

The J gene is TRBJ2-1, the V gene TRBV10-2; 8 positions agree with TRBD2. The CDR3 runs 14 residues. CDR1 WSHSY and CDR2 SAAADI come from the germline V gene. J lost 9 bases, V lost 7 bases, and 11 bases had no gene match. The CDR3: CASMAGGMLGEQFF. CDR3 nucleotide sequence: TGCGCCAGCATGGCGGGGGGAATGTTGGGTGAGCAGTTCTTC.

This chain joins TRBV6-5 and TRBJ1-1, with a tentative D call TRBD1 (5 bases). This CDR3 comprises 15 residues. In germline, CDR1 is MNHEY, CDR2 SVGAGI. V lost 6 bases and J lost 2, with 16 bases in between. DNA of the CDR3: TGTGCCAGCAGGGCCACAGTGGGGCAAAACACTGAAGCTTTCTTT. This codes for CASRATVGQNTEAFF.

V gene TRBV5-4 combines with J gene TRBJ2-7; TRBD1 agrees at 7 bases. The CDR3 sequence is 14 residues long. The V gene end was trimmed by 1 base and the J gene end by 4 bases; junction bases not matched to a gene: 5. Germline lookup yields CDR1 SGHNT and CDR2 YYREEE (reference sequence). The chain's CDR3 is CASSLSQGEYEQYF. CDR3 nucleotide sequence: TGTGCCAGCAGCTTGTCCCAGGGGGAATACGAGCAGTACTTC. Together with reference TRBV5-4 and TRBJ2-7, the CDR3 gives the full variable domain: ETGVTQSPTHLIKTRGQQVTLRCSSQSGHNTVSWYQQALGQGPQFIFQYYREEENGRGNFPPRFSGLQFPNYSSELNVNALELDDSALYLCASSLSQGEYEQYFGPGTRLTVT.

The chain couples TRBV11-2 to TRBJ2-7; a possible D gene is TRBD2 (5 bases). This CDR3 contains 15 residues. V lost 3 bases, J lost 2 bases, and 14 bases lay in between. Germline V gene sequence: CDR1 SGHAT, CDR2 FQNNGV. CDR3 protein: CASSFARVRAYEQYF. For the CDR3, the DNA is TGTGCCAGCAGCTTCGCGCGGGTTCGGGCCTACGAGCAGTACTTC.

Remarks on this clone: Other nucleotide sequences in the sample specify the same CDR3. The chain links TRBV5-1 to TRBJ1-4; TRBD1 agrees at 11 bases. The germline CDR1 and CDR2 sequences are SGHRS and YFSETQ. The J segment lost 6 bases and the V segment lost 4 bases, leaving 8 bases of the junction unmatched. The length of the CDR3 is 16 residues. CDR3 sequence reads: CASSQLGQGAYEKLFF. The CDR3 DNA sequence: TGCGCCAGCAGCCAGCTCGGACAGGGGGCATATGAAAAACTGTTTTTT.

V gene TRBV14 combines with J gene TRBJ2-7; maybe TRBD1 (5 bases). The CDR3 totals 16 residues. V lost 5 bases and J 1 base, leaving 18 bases between the germline ends. Germline CDR1 is SGHDN and CDR2 is FVKESK. CDR3 coding DNA: TGTGCCAGCAGCGACCCAGGAGACAGTGGATCCTACGAGCAGTACTTC. It translates to CASSDPGDSGSYEQYF.

V usage is TRBV6-5 and J usage is TRBJ1-4; a possible D gene is TRBD1 (5 bases). The V end was cut by 6 bases, the J end by 8 bases, with 10 bases between. CDR3 size: 12 residues. The germline CDR1 and CDR2 sequences are MNHEY and SVGAGI. Here the CDR3 DNA reads TGTGCCAGCAGCCCAGACAGAGAAAAACTGTTTTTT. It specifies CASSPDREKLFF.

The CDR3 nucleotides are TGTGCCAGCAGTGCGCCGGGTCTCTATGGCTACACCTTC. This gives the protein CASSAPGLYGYTF. The chain has TRBV28 and TRBJ1-2; no reliable D call. Deletions cut 5 bases from V and 4 bases from J, with 11 bases between. CDR3 length equals 13 residues. Germline CDR1 reads MDHEN; CDR2 reads SYDVKM.

The chain carries TRBV5-1 and TRBJ2-2, with D tentatively TRBD2 (7 bases). The CDR3 consists of 16 residues. CDR1 SGHRS and CDR2 YFSETQ come from the germline V gene. V gave up 8 bases and J gave up 3 bases, with 20 bases separating them. The CDR3 DNA sequence: TGCGCCAGTAAATCACCGGGCGGGGGCGACACCGGGGAGCTGTTTTTT. It specifies CASKSPGGGDTGELFF.

The chain carries TRBV2 and TRBJ2-6; tentatively, D is TRBD1 (6 bases). Germline values: CDR1 SNHLY, CDR2 FYNNEI. The length of the CDR3 is 15 residues. V was shortened by 5 bases and J by 4 bases, with 12 bases between the two germline ends. Here the CDR3 reads CASSNTGMGANVLTF. In nucleotides, the CDR3 is TGTGCCAGCAGTAACACAGGGATGGGGGCCAACGTCCTGACTTTC.

V usage is TRBV19 and J usage is TRBJ1-1; 7 nucleotides match TRBD1. V gave up 0 bases and J gave up 5 bases; unmatched junction bases: 3. This CDR3 spans 14 amino acids. Germline values: CDR1 LNHDA, CDR2 SQIVND (reference sequence). The CDR3 region has the DNA TGTGCCAGTAGTATAGACAACAGGGGTACTGAAGCTTTCTTT. Protein product: CASSIDNRGTEAFF.

The chain couples TRBV19 to TRBJ2-7, with TRBD2 matching 11 bases. Germline assignment: CDR1 LNHDA and CDR2 SQIVND (reference sequence). The CDR3 is made up of 15 amino acids. J lost 5 bases, V lost 4 bases, and 7 bases had no gene match. The CDR3 DNA is TGTGCCAGTAGTACCTTAGCGGGGGGGATCGACGAGCAGTACTTC. Translating gives CASSTLAGGIDEQYF. Supplemented by reference TRBV19 and TRBJ2-7, the full variable domain reads DGGITQSPKYLFRKEGQNVTLSCEQNLNHDAMYWYRQDPGQGLRLIYYSQIVNDFQKGDIAEGYSVSREKKESFPLTVTSAQKNPTAFYLCASSTLAGGIDEQYFGPGTRLTVT.

The genes are TRBV4-1 and TRBJ1-4; D not certain. CDR3 length: 16 residues. V gave up 6 bases and J gave up 4 bases, with 18 bases separating them. Germline CDR1 is MGHRA and CDR2 is YSYEKL. The DNA of the CDR3 is TGCGCCAGCAGACAACCCGAGAGGGCCGGTAATGAAAAACTGTTTTTT. Protein product: CASRQPERAGNEKLFF.

The rearrangement links TRBV7-2 to TRBJ2-5, with D possibly matching TRBD2 (6 bases). The germline CDR1 and CDR2 sequences are SGHTA and FQGNSA. CDR3 size: 19 residues. Trimming shortened V by 4 bases and J by 5 bases, and 29 bases separated the two germline ends. CDR3 sequence (DNA): TGTGCCAGCAGCTGGTCCGGGGCCGGGACTTTAATCCCTAGGGAGACCCAGTACTTC. This translates into CASSWSGAGTLIPRETQYF.

The chain couples TRBV21-1 to TRBJ1-1; TRBD1 is the table's D call, not checked against the DNA. TRBV21-1 is noted as a pseudogene. CDR3 length: 21 residues. The CDR3 spells CASSKEHRHGQGRMRDTEAFF. Written as DNA, the CDR3 is TGTGCCAGCAGCAAAGAGCATAGGCACGGACAGGGGAGGATGAGAGACACTGAAGCTTTCTTT.

This chain uses TRBV7-9 with TRBJ2-1; 10 bases are shared with TRBD2. CDR1 is SEHNR, CDR2 FQNEAQ, per germline (reference sequence). There are 17 residues in the CDR3. The trim removed 9 bases at V and 2 bases at J, leaving 13 bases unmatched. As DNA, the CDR3 is TGTGCCAGTCCCCTAGCGGGAGTGAGCAGCGCCTACAATGAGCAGTTCTTC. It yields the protein CASPLAGVSSAYNEQFF.

CDR3 loop: CASSLLPGDEQYF. The DNA of the CDR3 is TGTGCCAGCAGTTTACTCCCCGGGGACGAGCAGTACTTC. V usage is TRBV27 and J usage is TRBJ2-7, with D perhaps TRBD2 (5 bases). The germline V and J ends were trimmed by 2 bases and 5 bases, with 10 bases remaining between them. Germline V gives CDR1 MNHEY, CDR2 SMNVEV (reference sequence). This CDR3 has 13 amino acids.

This chain joins TRBV27 and TRBJ2-2; a possible D gene is TRBD1 (6 bases). V was clipped by 6 bases and J by 0 bases, with 11 bases between them. The CDR3 runs to 15 residues. Germline V CDR1 and CDR2: MNHEY, SMNVEV (reference sequence). CDR3 coding DNA: TGTGCCAGCAGCACCGGGACAACGAACACCGGGGAGCTGTTTTTT. Residues: CASSTGTTNTGELFF.

V gene TRBV16 combines with J gene TRBJ2-1; tentatively, D is TRBD2 (5 bases). Trimming pared 1 base from V and 4 bases from J, leaving 20 bases between. The CDR3 consists of 18 residues. Germline V gives CDR1 KGHSY, CDR2 FQNENV. The CDR3 spells CASSQFYIASGSYNEQFF. CDR3 sequence (DNA): TGTGCCAGCAGCCAATTCTATATCGCCTCGGGGTCTTACAATGAGCAGTTCTTC.